This T cell receptor beta chain was documented in a study of shared clonotypes between healthy human individuals. Study-level background: Every donor yielded three CD4 naive, three CD4 memory, two CD8 naive and one CD8 memory plate. Study results and limitations: As a rule, naive subsets had a larger estimated richness than memory subsets.

All donors were Caucasian adults living in Nashville, Tennessee. At deep level, the assay was performed. The protocol was immunoSEQ multiplex PCR, while the TCRdb copy is restricted to in-frame clones and leaves out a portion. The sample lists approximately 100,000 clones; less than 80% were seen once. Of note for this clone: Its antigen is unidentified.

The CDR3 consists of 11 residues. Germline V gives CDR1 SGHDT, CDR2 YYEEEE. Trimming took off 3 bases at V and 5 bases at J, with 3 bases between the two ends. This sequence was found in a man aged 25-40 years in good health. The chain couples TRBV5-6 to TRBJ2-1, with unresolved D. What was sequenced was memory CD8+ T cells sorted from blood. Described subset: CD45RO+ cells pooled with CCR7-negative TemRA cells. CDR3: CASSWDNEQFF. The CDR3 DNA sequence: TGTGCCAGCAGCTGGGACAATGAGCAGTTCTTC. Supplemented by reference TRBV5-6 and TRBJ2-1, the full variable domain reads DAGVTQSPTHLIKTRGQQVTLRCSPKSGHDTVSWYQQALGQGPQFIFQYYEEEERQRGNFPDRFSGHQFPNYSSELNVNALLLGDSALYLCASSWDNEQFFGPGTRLTVL.